The clone carrying this T cell receptor (beta chain) was counted a few times. Its matching antigen is unknown. The junction does not match germline at one end; this may be a read error. The sample originates from a study of beta chain features in type 1 diabetes. Study-level points and caveats: Patients and controls would be equally affected if PCR favored shorter templates. Type 1 diabetes patients had moderately but significantly shorter TCRB CDR3s in all four CD4+ subsets. VDJ junctions sequenced from type 1 diabetes patients showed fewer insertions and more deletions.

The isolated RNA, all of it, was reverse transcribed, so expressed TCRB transcripts were what got sequenced. Sequencing used immunoSEQ multiplex PCR; TCRdb keeps in-frame clones, though not all of them. The sample contains over 200,000 clones, roughly a tenth of which appear only once. The germline gives CDR1 ENHRY, CDR2 SYGVKD. CDR3 length: 15 amino acids. This TCR was recovered from a man aged 25 to 40 with type 1 diabetes. The material sequenced was naive CD4+ T cells from blood. The chain joins TRBV10-3 to TRBJ2-2; 8 bases map to TRBD1. In DNA form, the CDR3 reads TGTGCCATCAGTCAGTCACGACAGGGGTCCGGGGAGCTGTTTTTT. It specifies CAISQSRQGSGELFF.